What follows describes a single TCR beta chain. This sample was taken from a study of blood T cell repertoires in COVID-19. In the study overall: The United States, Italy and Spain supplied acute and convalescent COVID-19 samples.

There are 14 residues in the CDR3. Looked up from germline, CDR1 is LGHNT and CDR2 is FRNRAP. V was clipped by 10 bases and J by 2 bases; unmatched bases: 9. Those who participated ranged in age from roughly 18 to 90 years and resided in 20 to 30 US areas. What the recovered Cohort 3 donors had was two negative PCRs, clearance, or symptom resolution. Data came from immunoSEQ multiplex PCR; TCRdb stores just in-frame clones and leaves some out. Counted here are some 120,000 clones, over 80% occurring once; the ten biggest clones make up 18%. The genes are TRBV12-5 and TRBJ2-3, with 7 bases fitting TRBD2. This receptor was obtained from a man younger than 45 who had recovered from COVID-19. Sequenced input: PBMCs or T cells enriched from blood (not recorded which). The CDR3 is CATLGDYLTDTQYF. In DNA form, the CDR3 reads TGTGCTACCCTCGGGGACTACCTCACAGATACGCAGTATTTT. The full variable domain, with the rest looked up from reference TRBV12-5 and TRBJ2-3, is DARVTQTPRHKVTEMGQEVTMRCQPILGHNTVFWYRQTMMQGLELLAYFRNRAPLDDSGMPKDRFSAEMPDATLATLKIQPSEPRDSAVYFCATLGDYLTDTQYFGPGTRLTVL.